The T cell receptor (beta chain) described here comes from a study of cytomegalovirus exposure and HLA in healthy donors. Primers: 60 Vbeta forward and 13 Jbeta reverse. Generated by immunoSEQ multiplex PCR, the TCRdb table keeps only in-frame clones and is missing some. The sample has about 170,000 clones, roughly 80% seen once. About this clone itself: Its antigen is as yet unknown.

CDR1 is MNHNY, CDR2 SVGAGI, per germline (reference sequence). The CDR3 is made up of 14 amino acids. Trimming shortened V by 0 bases and J by 0 bases, and 6 bases separated the two germline ends. Whole-study results and caveats: The authors later found HLA-associated TCR beta chains more clonally expanded than equally common others. HLA alleles were associated with fewer than 20,000 TCR beta sequences in a later analysis at 0.05 false discovery rate. In the analysis, some V segments, TRBV6-2 and TRBV6-3 included, were excluded as indistinguishable.

The sequenced sample consisted of PBMCs. The chain carries TRBV6-6 and TRBJ2-7, with D unresolved. The sequence derives from a girl between 5 and 17 years old in good health and CMV-seropositive. This chain's CDR3 is CASSYSQDSYEQYF. The CDR3 DNA follows: TGTGCCAGCAGTTACTCACAAGACTCCTACGAGCAGTACTTC.